Listed here are 11 T cell receptor beta chains from one sample, sequenced in a study of T cells after posttransplantation cyclophosphamide. TCRdb keeps only in-frame clones here, not all; method: immunoSEQ multiplex PCR. Here the sample spans approximately 3,100 clones, about 95% being singletons. The specimen sequenced was naive CD8+ T cells sorted from PBMCs. These receptors were taken from a woman aged 45-60 years in good health and a related stem cell transplant donor.

J is TRBJ1-1 and V is TRBV15; the match to TRBD1 covers 7 bases. Germline V gene data show CDR1 as LNHNV and CDR2 as YYDKDF (reference sequence). CDR3 length equals 16 residues. Trimming removed 0 bases from V and 3 bases from J; junction bases left unmatched: 7. The DNA of the CDR3 is TGTGCCACCAGCAGAGATCCGACAGGGATGGACACTGAAGCTTTCTTT. This sequence encodes CATSRDPTGMDTEAFF.

The chain uses TRBV19 and TRBJ1-6; a weak D match, TRBD1 (5 bases). CDR3 length: 15 residues. Trimming left V 6 bases short and J 6 bases short, with 15 bases between. Germline V gives CDR1 LNHDA, CDR2 SQIVND (reference sequence). The CDR3 coding sequence is TGTGCCAGTAGCCCAGCGGGGCAGGGTAATTCACCCCTCCACTTT. The encoded protein is CASSPAGQGNSPLHF. Complete variable domain (other parts from reference TRBV19 and TRBJ1-6): DGGITQSPKYLFRKEGQNVTLSCEQNLNHDAMYWYRQDPGQGLRLIYYSQIVNDFQKGDIAEGYSVSREKKESFPLTVTSAQKNPTAFYLCASSPAGQGNSPLHFGNGTRLTVT.

V gene TRBV7-7 combines with J gene TRBJ2-7; 8 bases line up with TRBD2. Looked up from germline, CDR1 is SSHAT and CDR2 is FNYEAQ (reference sequence). CDR3 size: 17 residues. After removal of 0 bases from V and 6 bases from J, the junction contained 13 bases not matched to a gene. The CDR3 nucleotides read TGTGCCAGCAGCTTAGCAGGAGGAGAAGCGGGAGATCGCGAGCAGTACTTC. It translates to CASSLAGGEAGDREQYF.

This chain joins TRBV7-3 and TRBJ2-7; 10 bases align to TRBD2. The CDR3 spans 15 residues. V was clipped by 5 bases and J by 0 bases; unmatched bases: 4. Germline CDR1 reads SGHTA; CDR2 reads FQGTGA. As DNA, the CDR3 is TGTGCCAGCAGCCCTAGCGGGGGAAGCTCCTACGAGCAGTACTTC. Translating gives CASSPSGGSSYEQYF.

This chain joins TRBV6-5 and TRBJ2-7; D is uncertain. Per germline, CDR1 MNHEY and CDR2 SVGAGI. This CDR3 has 13 amino acids. V was cut by 3 bases and J by 3 bases, with 9 bases left in between. The CDR3 nucleotides are TGTGCCAGCAGTTATGAGCCCTTCTACGAGCAGTACTTC. Its translation is CASSYEPFYEQYF.

This rearrangement joins TRBV13 to TRBJ2-2; perhaps TRBD2 as D (5 bases). The V gene lost 5 bases and the J gene lost 5 bases, with 6 bases spanning the gap. The CDR3 totals 12 residues. CDR1 is PRHDT and CDR2 is FYEKMQ in the germline V gene (reference sequence). The CDR3 spells CASSPGTGELFF. CDR3 bases: TGTGCCAGCAGCCCGGGGACCGGGGAGCTGTTTTTT.

This clone was seen a handful of times. The chain's CDR3 is CASSKGTGAGYEQYF. The DNA for the CDR3 is TGTGCCAGTAGTAAGGGGACAGGGGCGGGCTACGAGCAGTACTTC. V and J are TRBV19 and TRBJ2-7, with 10 bases that match TRBD1. The CDR3 sequence is 15 residues long. Germline V lookup: CDR1 LNHDA, CDR2 SQIVND (reference sequence). Trimming took 4 bases from V and 3 from J; bases not matched to a gene: 6.

The CDR3 nucleotides are TGTGCCAGCAGCAATTACAGGGGGAGTGCCTACAATGAGCAGTTCTTC. Protein sequence: CASSNYRGSAYNEQFF. The chain carries TRBV5-5 and TRBJ2-1; TRBD1 matches at 8 bases. Germline CDR1 reads SGHKS; CDR2 reads YYEKEE (reference sequence). The CDR3 is 16 amino acids. Trimming removed 4 bases from V and 2 bases from J; junction bases left unmatched: 8.

The rearrangement links TRBV28 to TRBJ2-5; TRBD1 agrees at 8 bases. Germline CDR1 reads MDHEN; CDR2 reads SYDVKM. CDR3 length: 11 residues. J gave up 10 bases and V 5 bases, and 3 bases lay outside the gene matches. The CDR3 region is CASSPQGGQYF. The CDR3 nucleotides read TGTGCCAGCAGTCCACAGGGGGGCCAGTACTTC.

This sequence joins TRBV4-3 and TRBJ1-2, with TRBD1 identical over 8 bases. The germline V gene has CDR1 LGHNA and CDR2 YSLEER. The CDR3 loop spans 16 amino acids. J gave up 4 bases and V 0 bases, and 7 bases lay outside the gene matches. CDR3 protein: CASSQDFQGAGYGYTF. Written as DNA, the CDR3 is TGCGCCAGCAGCCAAGATTTCCAGGGGGCAGGCTATGGCTACACCTTC.

The chain has TRBV4-1 and TRBJ2-7; 8 bases are shared with TRBD2. The junction had 17 bases not matched to a gene; V was cut back by 4 bases and J by 6 bases. Germline V gene data show CDR1 as MGHRA and CDR2 as YSYEKL. CDR3 length: 17 residues. CDR3 in amino acids: CASSLTLPSGSQGEQYF. The CDR3 bases are TGCGCCAGCAGCCTCACCCTCCCCAGCGGGAGTCAGGGCGAGCAGTACTTC.